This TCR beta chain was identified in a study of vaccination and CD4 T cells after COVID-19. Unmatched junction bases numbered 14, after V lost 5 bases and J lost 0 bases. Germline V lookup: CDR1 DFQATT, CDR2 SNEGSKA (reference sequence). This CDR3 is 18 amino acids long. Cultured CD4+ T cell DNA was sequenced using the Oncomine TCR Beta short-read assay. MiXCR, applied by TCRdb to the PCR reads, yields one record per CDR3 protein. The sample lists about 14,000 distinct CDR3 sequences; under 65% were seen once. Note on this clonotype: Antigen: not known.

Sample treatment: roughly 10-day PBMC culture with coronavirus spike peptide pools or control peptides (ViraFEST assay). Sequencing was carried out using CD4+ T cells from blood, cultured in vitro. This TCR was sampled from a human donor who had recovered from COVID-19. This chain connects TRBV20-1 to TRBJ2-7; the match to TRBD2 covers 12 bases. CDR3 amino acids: CSAYETSGRSRSSYEQYF. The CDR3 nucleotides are TGCAGTGCTTATGAGACTAGCGGGAGATCTCGTAGCTCCTACGAGCAGTACTTC.